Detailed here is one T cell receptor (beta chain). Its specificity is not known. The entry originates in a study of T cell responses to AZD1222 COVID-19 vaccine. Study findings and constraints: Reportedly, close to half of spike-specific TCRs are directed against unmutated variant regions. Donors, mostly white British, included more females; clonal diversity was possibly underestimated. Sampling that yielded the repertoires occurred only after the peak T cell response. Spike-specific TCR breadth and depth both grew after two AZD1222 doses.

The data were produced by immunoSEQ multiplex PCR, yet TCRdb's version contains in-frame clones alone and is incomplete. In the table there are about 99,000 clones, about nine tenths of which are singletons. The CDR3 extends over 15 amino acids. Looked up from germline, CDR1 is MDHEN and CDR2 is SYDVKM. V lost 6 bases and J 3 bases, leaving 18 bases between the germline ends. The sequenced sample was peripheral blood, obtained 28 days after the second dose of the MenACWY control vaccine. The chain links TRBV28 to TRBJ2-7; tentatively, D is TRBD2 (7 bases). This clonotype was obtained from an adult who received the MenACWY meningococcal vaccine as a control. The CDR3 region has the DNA TGTGCCAGCAGGCCCTCGGGGGGCGATAGCTACGAGCAGTACTTC. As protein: CASRPSGGDSYEQYF.